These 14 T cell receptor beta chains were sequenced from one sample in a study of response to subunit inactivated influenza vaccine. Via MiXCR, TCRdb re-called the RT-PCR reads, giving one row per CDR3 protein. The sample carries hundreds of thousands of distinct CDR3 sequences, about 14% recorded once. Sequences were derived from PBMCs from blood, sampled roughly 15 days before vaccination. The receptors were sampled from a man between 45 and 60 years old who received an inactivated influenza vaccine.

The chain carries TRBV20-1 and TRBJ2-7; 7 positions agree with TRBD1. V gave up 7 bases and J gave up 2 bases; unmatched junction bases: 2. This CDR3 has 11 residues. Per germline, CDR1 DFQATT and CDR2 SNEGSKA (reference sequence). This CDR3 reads CSVGTAYEQYF. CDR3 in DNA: TGCAGTGTCGGGACAGCCTACGAGCAGTACTTC.

CDR3 residues: CASSPFGSAPYEQYF. CDR3 bases: TGCGCCAGCAGCCCCTTCGGTAGCGCCCCCTACGAGCAGTACTTC. The chain uses TRBV5-1 and TRBJ2-7, with D perhaps matching TRBD2 (5 bases). V lost 4 bases to trimming and J lost 2 bases, with 16 bases between them. The CDR3 covers 15 residues. From germline, CDR1 is SGHRS and CDR2 YFSETQ. Full variable domain (missing parts from reference TRBV5-1 and TRBJ2-7): KAGVTQTPRYLIKTRGQQVTLSCSPISGHRSVSWYQQTPGQGLQFLFEYFSETQRNKGNFPGRFSGRQFSNSRSEMNVSTLELGDSALYLCASSPFGSAPYEQYFGPGTRLTVT.

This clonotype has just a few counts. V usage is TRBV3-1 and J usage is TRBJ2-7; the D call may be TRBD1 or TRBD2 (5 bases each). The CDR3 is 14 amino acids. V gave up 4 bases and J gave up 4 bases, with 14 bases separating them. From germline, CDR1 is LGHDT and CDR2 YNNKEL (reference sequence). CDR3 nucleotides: TGTGCCAGCAGCCCGTCGGGGTGGGGGTACGAGCAGTACTTC. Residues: CASSPSGWGYEQYF.

CDR3 coding DNA: TGTGCCAGCAGCTTGTACCAGGGCGGGGGCACAGATACGCAGTATTTT. The encoded protein is CASSLYQGGGTDTQYF. This sequence joins TRBV5-6 and TRBJ2-3, with D perhaps TRBD2 (6 bases). V was trimmed by 1 base and J by 1 base, leaving 13 bases between them. There are 16 residues in the CDR3. The germline V gene encodes CDR1 SGHDT and CDR2 YYEEEE.

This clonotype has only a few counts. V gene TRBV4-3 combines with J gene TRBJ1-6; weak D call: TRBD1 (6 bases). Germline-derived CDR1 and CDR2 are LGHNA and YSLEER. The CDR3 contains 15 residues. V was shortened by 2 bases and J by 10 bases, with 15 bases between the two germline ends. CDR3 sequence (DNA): TGCGCCAGCAGCCAAACAAGGGGGGGTGGGTCACCCCTCCACTTT. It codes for CASSQTRGGGSPLHF.

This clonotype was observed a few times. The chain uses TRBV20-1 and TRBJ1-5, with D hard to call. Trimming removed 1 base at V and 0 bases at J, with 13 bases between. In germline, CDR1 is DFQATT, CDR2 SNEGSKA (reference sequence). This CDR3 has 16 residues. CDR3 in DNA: TGCAGTGCTAGAGCGCAGGTCGGATATAGCAATCAGCCCCAGCATTTT. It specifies CSARAQVGYSNQPQHF.

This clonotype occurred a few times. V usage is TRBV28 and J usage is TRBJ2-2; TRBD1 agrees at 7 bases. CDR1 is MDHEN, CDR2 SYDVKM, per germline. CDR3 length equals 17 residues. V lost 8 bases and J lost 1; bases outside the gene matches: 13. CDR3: CASAPIADRVNTGELFF. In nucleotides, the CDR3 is TGTGCCAGCGCACCAATCGCCGACAGGGTGAACACCGGGGAGCTGTTTTTT. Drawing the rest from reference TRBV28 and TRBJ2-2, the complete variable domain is DVKVTQSSRYLVKRTGEKVFLECVQDMDHENMFWYRQDPGLGLRLIYFSYDVKMKEKGDIPEGYSVSREKKERFSLILESASTNQTSMYLCASAPIADRVNTGELFFGEGSRLTVL.

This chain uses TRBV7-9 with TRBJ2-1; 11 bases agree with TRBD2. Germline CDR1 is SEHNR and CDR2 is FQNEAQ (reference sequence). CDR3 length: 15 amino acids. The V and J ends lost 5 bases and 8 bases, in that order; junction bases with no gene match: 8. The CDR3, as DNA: TGTGCCAGCAGCCCACGTAGCGGGGGGGCCTATGAGCAGTTCTTC. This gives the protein CASSPRSGGAYEQFF.

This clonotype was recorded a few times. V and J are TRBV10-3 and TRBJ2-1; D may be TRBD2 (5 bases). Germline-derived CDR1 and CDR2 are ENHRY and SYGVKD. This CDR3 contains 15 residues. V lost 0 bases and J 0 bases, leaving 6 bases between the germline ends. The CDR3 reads CAISESGSSYNEQFF. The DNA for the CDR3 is TGTGCCATCAGTGAGTCTGGGAGCTCCTACAATGAGCAGTTCTTC.

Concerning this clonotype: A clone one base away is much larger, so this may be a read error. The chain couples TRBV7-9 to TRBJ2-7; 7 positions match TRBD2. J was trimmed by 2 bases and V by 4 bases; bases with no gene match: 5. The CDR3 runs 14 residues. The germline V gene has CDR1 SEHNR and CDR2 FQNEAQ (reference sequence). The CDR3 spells CASSSGTIPYEQYF. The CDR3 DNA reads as TGTGCCAGCAGCTCCGGGACTATCCCCTACGAGCAGTACTTC.

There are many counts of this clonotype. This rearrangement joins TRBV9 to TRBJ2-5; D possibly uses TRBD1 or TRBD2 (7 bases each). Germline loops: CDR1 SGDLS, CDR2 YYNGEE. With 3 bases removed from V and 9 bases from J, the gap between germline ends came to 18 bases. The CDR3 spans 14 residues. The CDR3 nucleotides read TGTGCCAGCAGCGCTGGACAGGCGGGAGAAGCCCAGTACTTC. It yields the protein CASSAGQAGEAQYF.

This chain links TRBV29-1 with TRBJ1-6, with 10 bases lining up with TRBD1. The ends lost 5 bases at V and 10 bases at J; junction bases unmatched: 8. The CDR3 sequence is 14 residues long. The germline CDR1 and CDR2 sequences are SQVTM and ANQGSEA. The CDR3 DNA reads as TGCAGCGTTCGACAGGGGGCAGAAGGGTCACCCCTCCACTTT. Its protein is CSVRQGAEGSPLHF.

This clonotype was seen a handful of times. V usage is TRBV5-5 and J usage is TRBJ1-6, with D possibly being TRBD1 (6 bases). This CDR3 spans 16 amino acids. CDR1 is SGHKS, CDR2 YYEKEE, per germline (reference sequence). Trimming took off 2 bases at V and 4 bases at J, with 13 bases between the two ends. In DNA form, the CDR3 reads TGTGCCAGCAGCTTTACGGGGGGCACTTATAATTCACCCCTCCACTTT. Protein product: CASSFTGGTYNSPLHF.

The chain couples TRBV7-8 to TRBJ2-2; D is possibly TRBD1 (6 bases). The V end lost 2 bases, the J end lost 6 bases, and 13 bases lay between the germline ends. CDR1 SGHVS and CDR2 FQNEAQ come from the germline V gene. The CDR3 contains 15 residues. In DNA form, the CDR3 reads TGTGCCAGCAGCTTACGGACAGCTCTTTCCGGGGAGCTGTTTTTT. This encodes CASSLRTALSGELFF.